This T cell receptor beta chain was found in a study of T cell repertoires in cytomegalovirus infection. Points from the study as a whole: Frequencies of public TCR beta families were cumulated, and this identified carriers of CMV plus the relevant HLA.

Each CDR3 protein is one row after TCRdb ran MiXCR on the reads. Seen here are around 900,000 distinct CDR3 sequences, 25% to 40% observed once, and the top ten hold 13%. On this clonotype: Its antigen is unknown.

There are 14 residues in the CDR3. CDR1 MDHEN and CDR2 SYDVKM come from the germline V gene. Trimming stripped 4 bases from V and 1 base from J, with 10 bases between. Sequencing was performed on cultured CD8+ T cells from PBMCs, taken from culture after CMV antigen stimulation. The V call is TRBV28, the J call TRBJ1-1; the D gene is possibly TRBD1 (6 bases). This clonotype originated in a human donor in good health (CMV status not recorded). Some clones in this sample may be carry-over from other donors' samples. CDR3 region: CASSWDNRNTEAFF. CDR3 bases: TGTGCCAGCAGTTGGGACAACCGGAACACTGAAGCTTTCTTT. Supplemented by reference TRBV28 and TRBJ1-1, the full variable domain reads DVKVTQSSRYLVKRTGEKVFLECVQDMDHENMFWYRQDPGLGLRLIYFSYDVKMKEKGDIPEGYSVSREKKERFSLILESASTNQTSMYLCASSWDNRNTEAFFGQGTRLTVV.